This TCR beta chain comes out of a study of cytomegalovirus exposure and HLA in healthy donors (dated by TCRdb to about 2017). Regarding the research as a whole: An earlier analysis of 587 of the donors reported approximately 300 Gb of sequence data and 117 million unique TCR beta sequences from 150 million to 200 million T cells. On average, about 200,000 unique TCR beta nucleotide sequences were sequenced per donor among roughly 430 genotyped donors of the cohort, with approximately 18% of those sequences being non-productive. Donor age, sex, ethnicity and CMV serostatus were compiled together with the repertoire data. The genetic ancestry cluster associated with self-reported Caucasian donors included about 81% of the roughly 400 genotyped donors. To predict cytomegalovirus infection status, the study combined high-throughput TCR immunosequencing, statistical association of individual TCRs with disease status, and machine learning. Besides the first cohort of hundreds of subjects, a separate validation cohort made up of over 100 different subjects was used. The study was designed to test whether signatures of past pathogen exposure could be identified by cataloging public T cell receptors. Every repertoire in the discovery cohort had been generated on one and the same sequencing platform. The study used immunosequencing to profile the T cell repertoires of about 670 subjects and linked those repertoires to cytomegalovirus serostatus. An earlier analysis of some 600 of the donors applied high-throughput TCR beta sequencing to assess whether each TCR beta V gene segment acted as functional or pseudogenic. A later analysis re-analyzed previously published TCR beta repertoires from 660 or so donors and added high-resolution HLA genotyping to study TCR occurrence patterns. A later genetic analysis took genome-wide SNP genotypes for about 65% of the roughly 670 donors and used that subset as a discovery cohort. Typing coverage differed by locus: A, B, C, DRB1 and DQB1 were typed in roughly 629-630 donors, DQA1 in 500 to 550, DPA1 in 600 to 610, and DPB1 in 472. Both class I and class II loci were covered by HLA typing, at four-digit resolution. Because of strong linkage in the cohort, roughly five DR-DQ haplotypes were treated as single units for association and clustering. In the later analysis, no new phenotypic data were used to find candidate immune exposures; instead, reliance was placed on TCR beta sequences and their occurrence across donors. An early release covering just under 650 HLA-typed donors comprised approximately 300 gigabases of sequencing data and around 85 million unique TCR sequences. Paper-wide results and their limitations: A total of 164 TCR beta chains were listed by the study as associated with cytomegalovirus. Compared with equally common non-associated chains, HLA-associated TCR beta chains in a later analysis were more clonally expanded and had lower generation probabilities. The classifier was reported to diagnose cytomegalovirus status with high specificity and sensitivity in both the original and validation cohorts. It was suggested by the authors that the approach could potentially be generalized to other disease states and immunological phenotypes. A later genetic analysis reported fewer N-insertions in productive TCRs among donors in an Asian-associated ancestry cluster than the approximately 670-donor mean. Broadly in line with IMGT annotations, most TCR beta V segments showed up in productive rearrangements about 87% or about 30% of the time in an earlier analysis of 587 of the donors. When HLA alleles, especially DR and DQ, strongly co-occurred, attributing TCR associations to individual alleles was difficult. Roughly 15 rarely observed V segments, including chromosome 9 orphons, were excluded from the earlier analysis of almost 600 of the donors because counts were too low. A later genetic analysis associated a missense DCLRE1C variant with V-gene and J-gene trimming of TCR beta chains, and an independent cohort replicated the association. Most TCR sequences were seen in very few donors, while some public TCRs were found in many individuals. For the cohort, immune exposure information was limited to CMV serostatus. HLA typing was unavailable for some donors at each locus, so association tests used only the typed subset. A group of highly shared sequence variants was considered likely to be a technical artifact of the sequencing pipeline. In vitro tests confirmed that three of the cytomegalovirus-associated TCR beta chains recognize cytomegalovirus antigens. A later analysis reported that several top co-occurrence clusters appeared linked to parvovirus B19, influenza, CMV and Epstein-Barr virus. Most CMV-associated TCR beta chains appeared to be HLA-restricted in a later analysis, and the HLA associations seemed to be driven largely by CMV exposure. Only TCR beta chains were sequenced in this cohort, and the absence of alpha or paired-chain data limited detectable features. A further reported finding was that TCR beta sequences accurately predicted the HLA-A and HLA-B alleles for most subjects in the first cohort. The presence/absence analyses assumed that sequencing depth was roughly uniform across donors, and that assumption may not be true. In a later analysis, more than 15,000 TCR beta sequences were associated with specific HLA alleles at a false discovery rate of 0.05. A later analysis found that TCR association rates varied across HLA loci, with DRB1 alleles showing the most associated TCRs and HLA-C alleles the fewest. Linkage disequilibrium might explain the correlated functional status among segregating V segments, but an unknown experimental factor could not be excluded.

The cohort consisted of 666 healthy bone marrow donors. All cohort members were sampled while nominally healthy, although unrecorded immune exposures were likely present. The donor tested CMV seropositive and was one of the 289 seropositive cohort members. Each donor provided a peripheral blood sample, and peripheral blood mononuclear cells were used for TCR beta sequencing. Genomic DNA was extracted from the blood cell samples with the Qiagen DNeasy Blood Extraction Kit. Library preparation was by the immunoSEQ multiplex PCR assay. For the multiplex PCR, a mixture combining 60 forward primers for TCR Vbeta segments and 13 reverse primers for TCR Jbeta segments was used. Amplification of the CDR3 region of rearranged TCR beta genes was performed with a multiplex PCR assay on genomic DNA. The Illumina HiSeq System was used to sequence the amplified TCR beta libraries as 87-base-pair reads. The original pipeline was this. A later analysis tallied approximately 87 million unique TCR beta chains across the 666 repertoires, and some 10 million of those chains were shared by two or more donors. Raw reads were error-corrected and collapsed into unique sequences by a nearest-neighbor algorithm in which closely related sequences were merged to remove PCR and sequencing errors. V, D and J gene segments were assigned by aligning CDR3 sequences to IMGT reference sequences. For a sequence to be retained, a match of at least six nucleotides was required to both a V gene segment and a J gene segment. A rearrangement counted as productive if the CDR3 had no stop codons and remained in frame with V and J, and every other rearrangement counted as non-productive. CDR3 was defined by IMGT convention, running from the second conserved V-encoded cysteine to the conserved J-encoded phenylalanine. Sequences without an unambiguous match to a single V gene segment were excluded from the earlier analysis of about 630 of the donors. An earlier analysis of 587 of the donors classified V segments as functional when productive rearrangements were above 56.7% and as segregating when the standard deviation between donors was above 5%. A statistical classification framework was built to diagnose cytomegalovirus status from the catalog of TCR beta chain sequences. In a later analysis, TCR nucleotide sequences were compared against IMGT/GENE-DB human TR gene sequences so that V and J genes could be assigned. The TCRdist pipeline was used in a later analysis to assign CDR3 sequences and most-parsimonious VDJ recombination scenarios. In a later analysis, each TCR beta chain was defined by its CDR3 amino acid sequence together with its V-gene family, and reads lacking a unique V-gene family were excluded. In a later analysis, 500 to 650 highly shared, low-generation-probability nucleotide sequences were removed to address suspected cross-contamination and a sequencing artifact. In a later analysis, a clonal expansion index for each public chain was calculated from normalized within-repertoire ranks of inferred template counts. Generation probabilities in a later analysis came from a VDJ recombination model fitted to out-of-frame rearrangements, and those results were checked against IGoR. In a later analysis, hypergeometric tests were used to score TCR-TCR, TCR-HLA and TCR-CMV co-occurrence, with a repertoire-size bias correction applied to TCR pairs. In a later analysis, false discovery rates were estimated by permuting HLA or CMV assignments 20 times. A later analysis grouped co-occurring TCRs with DBSCAN, adding TCRdist sequence similarity when clustering within HLA-allele-positive subsets. Repertoires with fewer than 30,000 or more than 120,000 public chains were left out of co-occurrence clustering, as were about five repertoires with anomalous nucleotide sharing. TCRdb took this table from immuneACCESS and kept in-frame rearrangements with V and J called. Such tables lack part of the clones; where checked against another copy, unresolved V genes explain under half of the gap, and the rest is unexplained. D and trimming come from the DNA, and the V and J calls and clone size come from that table. The sample includes about 130,000 clones, with around 70% observed a single time. Of the sample, 1.6% falls within the top ten clones.

About this clone itself: The specificity of this receptor is unknown. The sample holds no much larger clone one base away, and base qualities are not on file.

The receptor was isolated from a man under 40 in good health and CMV-seropositive. The source material was PBMCs.

The bases are TGTGCCAGCAGTTACCAACAGGGGAGTTACTATGGCTACACCTTC. Its translation reads: CASSYQQGSYYGYTF. The chain is assembled from TRBV6-5 and TRBJ1-2, with 7 bases aligning to TRBD1. CDR1 is given as MNHEY and CDR2 as SVGAGI, both from the germline V gene. The CDR3 runs 15 amino acids, cysteine and phenylalanine included. Only the CDR3 region is kept as DNA, spanning 45 bases read in frame from base 1. After removal of 2 bases from V and 3 bases from J, the junction retains 6 bases not matched to a gene.